The T cell receptor beta chain under discussion was sequenced for a study of blood T cell repertoires in COVID-19. Study context: COVID-19 samples from acute and convalescent phases originated in the United States, Italy and Spain. PBMCs, B-cell-depleted T cells, or T cells were the source of the cDNA or gDNA that made up the material.

Original data processing: Reference gene primer amplification yielded estimated nucleated cell counts. Using immunoSEQ multiplex PCR, the repertoire was profiled, and TCRdb retains in-frame clones only, with some absent. V and J calls and clone size are those listed in that table; D and trimming were worked out from the DNA. The sample includes approximately 250,000 clones, about 87% seen only once; the top ten take about a tenth. The CDR3 is 14 residues long. Trimming cost V 8 bases and J 3 bases, with 14 bases left between them. Germline V lookup: CDR1 MGHDK, CDR2 SYGVNS. Followed over time, Seattle patients had been enrolled while infection was active.

This TCR came from a woman aged 65 to 85 with COVID-19, enrolled during active disease. Sequencing was carried out using peripheral blood. The chain employs TRBV25-1 and TRBJ1-5; possible D gene TRBD1, 6 bases. CDR3 sequence: CASCGQGHNQPQHF. CDR3 DNA: TGTGCCAGCTGCGGGCAGGGACACAATCAGCCCCAGCATTTT.